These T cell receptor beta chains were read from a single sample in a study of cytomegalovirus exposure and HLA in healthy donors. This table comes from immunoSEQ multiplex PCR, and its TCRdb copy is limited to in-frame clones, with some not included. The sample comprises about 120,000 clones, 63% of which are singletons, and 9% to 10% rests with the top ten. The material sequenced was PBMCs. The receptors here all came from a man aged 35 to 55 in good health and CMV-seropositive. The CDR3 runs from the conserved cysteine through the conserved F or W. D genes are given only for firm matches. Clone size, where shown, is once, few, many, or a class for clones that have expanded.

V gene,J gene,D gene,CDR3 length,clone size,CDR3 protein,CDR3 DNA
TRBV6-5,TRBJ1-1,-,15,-,CASSSYPDRNTEAFF,TGTGCCAGCAGTTCTTACCCCGACAGGAACACTGAAGCTTTCTTT
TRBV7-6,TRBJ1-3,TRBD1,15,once,CASSPQGAGGLPIYF,TGTGCCAGCAGCCCCCAGGGGGCAGGGGGGCTACCCATATATTTT
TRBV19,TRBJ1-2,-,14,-,CASSIENGQYGYTF,TGTGCCAGTAGTATAGAGAACGGTCAATATGGCTACACCTTC
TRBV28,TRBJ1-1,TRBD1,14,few,CASSLWTGGTEAFF,TGTGCCAGCAGTCTATGGACAGGGGGGACTGAAGCTTTCTTT
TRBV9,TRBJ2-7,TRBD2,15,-,CASSVGTSGGYEQYF,TGTGCCAGCAGCGTAGGGACTAGCGGGGGATACGAGCAGTACTTC
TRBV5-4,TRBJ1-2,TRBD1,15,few,CASSLNQGGVYGYTF,TGTGCCAGCAGCTTGAATCAGGGGGGTGTCTACGGCTACACCTTC
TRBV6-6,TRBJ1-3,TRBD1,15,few,CASSHRSGGGNTIYF,TGTGCCAGCAGCCACCGTTCAGGGGGTGGAAACACCATATATTTT
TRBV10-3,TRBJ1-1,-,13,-,CAIKWGDNTEAFF,TGTGCCATCAAATGGGGAGACAACACTGAAGCTTTCTTT
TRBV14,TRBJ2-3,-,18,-,CASSQDLLAVTSTDTQYF,TGTGCCAGCAGCCAAGATCTGCTAGCCGTCACGAGCACAGATACGCAGTATTTT
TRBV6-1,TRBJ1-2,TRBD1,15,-,CASSHFRDRGNGYTF,TGTGCCAGCAGCCATTTCCGGGACAGGGGAAATGGCTACACCTTC
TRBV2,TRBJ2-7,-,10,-,CASSLYEQYF,TGTGCCAGCAGCTTGTACGAGCAGTACTTC
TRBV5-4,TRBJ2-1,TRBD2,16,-,CASSSTPGLAGSEQFF,TGTGCCAGCAGCTCGACACCGGGACTAGCGGGATCTGAGCAGTTCTTC
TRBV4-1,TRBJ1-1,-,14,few,CASSHRFGYPEAFF,TGCGCCAGCAGCCACAGGTTTGGGTACCCTGAAGCTTTCTTT
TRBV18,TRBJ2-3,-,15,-,CASSPQTGTADTQYF,TGTGCCAGCTCACCACAGACAGGTACAGCAGATACGCAGTATTTT
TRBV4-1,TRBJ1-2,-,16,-,CASSQEGRVSRYGYTF,TGCGCCAGCAGCCAAGAGGGCAGGGTTTCGCGCTATGGCTACACCTTC
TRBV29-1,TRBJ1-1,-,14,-,CSVRGHQENTEAFF,TGCAGCGTTCGGGGACATCAGGAGAACACTGAAGCTTTCTTT
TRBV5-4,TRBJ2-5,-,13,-,CASSLVGEETQYF,TGTGCCAGCAGCTTGGTGGGAGAAGAGACCCAGTACTTC
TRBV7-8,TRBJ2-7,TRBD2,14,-,CASSPTSGGREQYF,TGTGCCAGCAGCCCGACTAGCGGGGGGAGGGAGCAGTACTTC
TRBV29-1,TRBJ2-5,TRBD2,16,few,CSVLNPSGRQSETQYF,TGCAGCGTACTTAACCCTAGCGGGAGGCAGTCAGAGACCCAGTACTTC
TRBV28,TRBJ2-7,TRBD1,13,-,CASGQGHVYEQYF,TGTGCCAGCGGACAGGGTCACGTCTACGAGCAGTACTTC
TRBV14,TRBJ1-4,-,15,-,CASSQVRGLEEKLFF,TGTGCCAGCAGCCAAGTGCGAGGGCTGGAGGAAAAACTGTTTTTT
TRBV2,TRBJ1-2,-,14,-,CASSENRVDYGYTF,TGTGCCAGCAGTGAAAACAGGGTGGACTATGGCTACACCTTC
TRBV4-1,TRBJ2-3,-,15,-,CASSQDGAPTDTQYF,TGCGCCAGCAGCCAAGATGGGGCCCCCACAGATACGCAGTATTTT
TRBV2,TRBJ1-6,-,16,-,CASSFRGADYNSPLHF,TGTGCCAGCAGTTTCAGGGGAGCCGACTATAATTCACCCCTCCACTTT
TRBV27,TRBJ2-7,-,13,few,CASTNMAGNEQYF,TGTGCCAGCACCAATATGGCAGGGAACGAGCAGTACTTC
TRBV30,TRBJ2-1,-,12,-,CAWSVNMNEQFF,TGTGCCTGGAGTGTGAACATGAATGAGCAGTTCTTC
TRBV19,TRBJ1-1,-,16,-,CASSIHRLRFNTEAFF,TGTGCCAGTAGTATCCACAGGCTCAGGTTCAACACTGAAGCTTTCTTT
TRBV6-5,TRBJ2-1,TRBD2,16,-,CASSYPLAGGLNEQFF,TGTGCCAGCAGTTATCCCCTAGCGGGAGGCCTCAATGAGCAGTTCTTC
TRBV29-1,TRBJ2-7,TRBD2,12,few,CSAIGLAYEQYF,TGCAGCGCTATCGGACTAGCGTACGAGCAGTACTTC
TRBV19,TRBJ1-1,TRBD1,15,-,CASSQGTALNTEAFF,TGTGCCAGTAGTCAAGGGACAGCCCTGAACACTGAAGCTTTCTTT
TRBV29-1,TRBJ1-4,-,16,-,CSVNLLRGDPNEKLFF,TGCAGCGTTAACCTTCTTCGCGGGGACCCTAATGAAAAACTGTTTTTT
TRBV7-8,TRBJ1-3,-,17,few,CASSPRGGQRAGNTIYF,TGTGCCAGCAGCCCCCGTGGGGGCCAAAGGGCTGGAAACACCATATATTTT
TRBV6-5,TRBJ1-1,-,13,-,CASSRRGNTEAFF,TGTGCCAGCAGTCGACGGGGGAACACTGAAGCTTTCTTT
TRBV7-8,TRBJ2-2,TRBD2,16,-,CASSLGSAGETGELFF,TGTGCCAGCAGCTTAGGCTCCGCGGGAGAAACCGGGGAGCTGTTTTTT
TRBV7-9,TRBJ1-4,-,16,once,CASSSPAVATNEKLFF,TGTGCCAGCAGCTCCCCGGCGGTTGCAACTAATGAAAAACTGTTTTTT
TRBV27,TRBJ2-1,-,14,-,CASSSGFSYNEQFF,TGTGCCAGCAGTTCAGGGTTCTCCTACAATGAGCAGTTCTTC
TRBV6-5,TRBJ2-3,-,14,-,CASSYSASSDTQYF,TGTGCCAGCAGTTACTCCGCGTCCTCAGATACGCAGTATTTT
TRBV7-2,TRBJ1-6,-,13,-,CASSLGGGFALHF,TGTGCCAGCAGCTTAGGGGGAGGGTTCGCCCTCCACTTT
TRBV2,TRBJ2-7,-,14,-,CASSVGPLVYEQYF,TGTGCCAGCAGTGTGGGCCCCCTCGTCTACGAGCAGTACTTC
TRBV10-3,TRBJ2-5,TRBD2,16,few,CAISERFGRGEETQYF,TGTGCCATCAGTGAACGATTCGGGAGGGGGGAAGAGACCCAGTACTTC
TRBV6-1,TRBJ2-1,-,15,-,CASSKTLSSYNEQFF,TGTGCCAGCAGTAAGACATTAAGCTCCTACAATGAGCAGTTCTTC
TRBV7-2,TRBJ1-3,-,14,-,CASRQGSPGNTIYF,TGTGCCAGCAGACAGGGTTCTCCCGGAAACACCATATATTTT
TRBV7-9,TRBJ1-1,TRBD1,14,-,CASSLRARDSEAFF,TGTGCCAGCAGCTTACGAGCCCGGGACAGTGAAGCTTTCTTT
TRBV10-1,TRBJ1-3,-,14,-,CASSEFLSGNTIYF,TGCGCCAGCAGTGAGTTTCTGTCTGGAAACACCATATATTTT
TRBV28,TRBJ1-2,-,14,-,CASTESGGYDGYTF,TGTGCCAGCACCGAGAGTGGCGGTTACGATGGCTACACCTTC
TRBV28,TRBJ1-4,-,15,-,CASSFGGRSNEKLFF,TGTGCCAGCAGTTTCGGTGGCAGGTCGAATGAAAAACTGTTTTTT
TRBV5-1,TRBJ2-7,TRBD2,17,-,CASSLAPAGGPSYEQYF,TGCGCCAGCAGCTTGGCCCCCGCGGGAGGGCCTTCCTACGAGCAGTACTTC
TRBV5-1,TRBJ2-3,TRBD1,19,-,CASSHQRTGGEVLPDTQYF,TGCGCCAGCAGCCACCAGAGGACAGGGGGCGAGGTATTGCCAGATACGCAGTATTTT
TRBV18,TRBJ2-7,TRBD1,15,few,CASSPPGTGMNEQYF,TGTGCCAGCTCACCCCCCGGGACAGGGATGAACGAGCAGTACTTC
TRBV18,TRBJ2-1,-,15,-,CASSQMTGIYNEQFF,TGTGCCAGCTCCCAGATGACAGGAATCTACAATGAGCAGTTCTTC
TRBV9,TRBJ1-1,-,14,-,CASSVNGNRGEAFF,TGTGCCAGCAGCGTAAATGGGAACCGCGGGGAAGCTTTCTTT
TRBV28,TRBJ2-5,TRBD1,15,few,CASSLRQGIGETQYF,TGTGCCAGCAGTTTAAGACAGGGAATTGGGGAGACCCAGTACTTC
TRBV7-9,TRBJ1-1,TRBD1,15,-,CASSLNRGRGTEAFF,TGTGCCAGCAGCTTGAACAGGGGTAGAGGCACTGAAGCTTTCTTT
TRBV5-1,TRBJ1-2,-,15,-,CASSAIATANYGYTF,TGCGCCAGCAGCGCAATTGCGACAGCTAACTATGGCTACACCTTC
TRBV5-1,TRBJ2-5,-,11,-,CASRAQETQYF,TGCGCCAGCAGGGCCCAAGAGACCCAGTACTTC